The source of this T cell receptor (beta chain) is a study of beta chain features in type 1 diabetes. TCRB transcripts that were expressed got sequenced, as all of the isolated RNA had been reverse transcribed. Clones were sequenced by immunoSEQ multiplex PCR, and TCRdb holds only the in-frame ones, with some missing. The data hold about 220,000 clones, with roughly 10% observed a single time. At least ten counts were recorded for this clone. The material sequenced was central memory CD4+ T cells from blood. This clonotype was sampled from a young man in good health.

The CDR3 DNA reads TGTGCCAGCAGCCAAGATACAGGCACAGATACGCAGTATTTT. The encoded protein is CASSQDTGTDTQYF. This chain joins TRBV4-2 and TRBJ2-3, with D hard to call. Germline V CDR1 and CDR2: LGHNA, YNFKEQ. The CDR3 extends over 14 amino acids. The germline V and J ends were trimmed by 0 bases and 1 base, with 5 bases remaining between them.